This T cell receptor (beta chain) derives from a study of T cell responses to AZD1222 COVID-19 vaccine. Study-wide results and limits: After the peak T cell response, and only then, were repertoires sampled. Among the donors, most were white British and more were female, and clonal diversity was possibly underestimated. Vaccine-related CD4 TCRs covered spike, predominating at 160-218 and 743-854.

To note about this clone: The antigen is unknown.

Clones were read by immunoSEQ multiplex PCR, and TCRdb kept only the in-frame ones, dropping some. Of fewer than 250,000 clones in the sample, roughly 91% were seen once. The receptor's source is an adult in good health. Source: peripheral blood, taken on day 0 of MenACWY control vaccination.

The DNA for the CDR3 is TGTGCCAGCAGCGAGGGGGTTAGCCAGCCCCAGCATTTT. Residues: CASSEGVSQPQHF. The gene calls are TRBV9 and TRBJ1-5; perhaps TRBD1 as D (6 bases). Deletions cut 3 bases from V and 7 bases from J, with 11 bases between. CDR1 is SGDLS, CDR2 YYNGEE, per germline. This CDR3 has 13 residues.